The text below deals with one T cell receptor beta chain. This record belongs to a study of control samples from healthy donors and cancer patients. Data came from immunoSEQ multiplex PCR; TCRdb stores just in-frame clones and leaves some out. The data contain under 200,000 clones, 91% of them singletons. V was clipped by 3 bases and J by 0 bases, with 9 bases between them. Germline V CDR1 and CDR2: LNHDA, SQIVND (reference sequence). This CDR3 contains 15 residues. This chain joins TRBV19 and TRBJ1-5, with D unclear. This TCR derives from a woman aged 25 to 39 in good health. Sample: blood. This chain's CDR3 is CASSIGRYSNQPQHF. In DNA form, the CDR3 reads TGTGCCAGTAGTATCGGCAGGTATAGCAATCAGCCCCAGCATTTT.